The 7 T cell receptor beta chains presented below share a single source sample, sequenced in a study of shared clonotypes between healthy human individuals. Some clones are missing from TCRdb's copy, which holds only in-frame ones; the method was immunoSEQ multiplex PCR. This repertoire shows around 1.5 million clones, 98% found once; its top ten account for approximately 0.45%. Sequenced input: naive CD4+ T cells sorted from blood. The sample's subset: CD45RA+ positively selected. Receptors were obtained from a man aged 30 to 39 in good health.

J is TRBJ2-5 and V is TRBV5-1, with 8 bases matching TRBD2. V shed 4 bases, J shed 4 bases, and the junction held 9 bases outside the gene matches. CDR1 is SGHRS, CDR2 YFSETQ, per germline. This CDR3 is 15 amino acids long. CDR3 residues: CASSIGLAWVETQYF. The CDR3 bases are TGCGCCAGCAGCATAGGACTAGCCTGGGTAGAGACCCAGTACTTC.

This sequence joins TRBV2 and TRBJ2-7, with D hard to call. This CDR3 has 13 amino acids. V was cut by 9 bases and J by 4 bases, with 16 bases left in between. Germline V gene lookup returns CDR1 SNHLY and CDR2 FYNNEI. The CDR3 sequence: CASSVWASYEQYF. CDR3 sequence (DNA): TGTGCCAGTTCGGTGTGGGCGAGTTACGAGCAGTACTTC.

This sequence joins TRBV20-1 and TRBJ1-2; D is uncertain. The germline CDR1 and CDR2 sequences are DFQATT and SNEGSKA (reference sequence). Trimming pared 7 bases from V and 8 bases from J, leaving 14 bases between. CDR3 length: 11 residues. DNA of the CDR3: TGCAGTGTGGCAGCCCGGCGAGGCTACACCTTC. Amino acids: CSVAARRGYTF.

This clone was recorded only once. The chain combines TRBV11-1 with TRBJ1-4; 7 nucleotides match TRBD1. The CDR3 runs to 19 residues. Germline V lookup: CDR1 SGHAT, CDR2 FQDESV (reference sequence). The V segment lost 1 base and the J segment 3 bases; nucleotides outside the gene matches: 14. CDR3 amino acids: CASSLVPRSRGQANEKLFF. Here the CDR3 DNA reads TGTGCCAGCAGCTTAGTGCCTCGGTCGAGGGGGCAAGCTAATGAAAAACTGTTTTTT.

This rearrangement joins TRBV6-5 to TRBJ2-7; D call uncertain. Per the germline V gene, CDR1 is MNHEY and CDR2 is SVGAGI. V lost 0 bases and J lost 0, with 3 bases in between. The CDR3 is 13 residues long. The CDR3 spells CASSYSLSYEQYF. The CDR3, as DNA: TGTGCCAGCAGTTACTCGCTCTCCTACGAGCAGTACTTC.

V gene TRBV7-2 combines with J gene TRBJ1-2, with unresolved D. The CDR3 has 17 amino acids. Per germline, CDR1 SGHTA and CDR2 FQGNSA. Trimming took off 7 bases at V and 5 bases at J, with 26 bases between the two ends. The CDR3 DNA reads TGTGCCAGCACCAAATTCGTATCTCCCGCACCACCTTATGGCTACACCTTC. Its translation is CASTKFVSPAPPYGYTF.

This CDR3 reads CASSVAPDSDTQYF. The CDR3, as DNA: TGTGCCAGCAGCGTAGCTCCCGACTCAGATACGCAGTATTTT. The chain is built from TRBV9 and TRBJ2-3, with unresolved D. Germline CDR1 is SGDLS and CDR2 is YYNGEE. V lost 0 bases and J lost 4, with 9 bases in between. This CDR3 contains 14 residues.